These T cell receptor beta chains were read from a single sample in a study of OX40 agonist ivuxolimab in advanced cancers. The protocol was immunoSEQ multiplex PCR, while the TCRdb copy is restricted to in-frame clones and leaves out a portion. Here the sample spans about 71,000 clones, 94% being singletons. This specimen consisted of CD4+ or CD8+ T cells sorted from blood, obtained in a trial of the OX40 agonist ivuxolimab. All receptors come from an adult with an advanced solid tumor such as melanoma, head and neck, liver or kidney cancer. Each CDR3 is given with its conserved first and last residue. D genes are given only for firm matches. Expanded clones are given a class, and other clones once, few, many or no size at all.

size	V	J	D	length	CDR3	DNA
.	TRBV18	TRBJ1-2	.	13	CASSPPSRFGYTF	TGTGCCAGCTCACCACCGTCGAGGTTTGGCTACACCTTC
.	TRBV19	TRBJ1-1	.	14	CASSIRGMNTEAFF	TGTGCCAGTAGTATAAGAGGCATGAACACTGAAGCTTTCTTT
.	TRBV6-6	TRBJ1-5	.	13	CASSYSSNQPQHF	TGTGCCAGCAGTTACTCTAGCAATCAGCCCCAGCATTTT
.	TRBV28	TRBJ1-5	.	16	CASSWAGTSSNQPQHF	TGTGCCAGCAGTTGGGCCGGGACATCCAGCAATCAGCCCCAGCATTTT
.	TRBV4-3	TRBJ2-2	.	13	CASSLGDTGELFF	TGCGCCAGCAGCCTGGGGGACACCGGGGAGCTGTTTTTT
.	TRBV6-5	TRBJ1-5	.	15	CASTDAERGGWPQHF	TGTGCCAGCACCGACGCCGAAAGGGGAGGATGGCCCCAGCATTTT
.	TRBV7-8	TRBJ1-5	TRBD1	19	CASSIPRGQGRVWDQPQHF	TGTGCCAGCAGCATACCCCGGGGACAGGGAAGGGTTTGGGATCAGCCCCAGCATTTT
.	TRBV28	TRBJ1-4	.	18	CASSFTGNSPATNEKLFF	TGTGCCAGCAGTTTTACAGGGAACAGTCCTGCAACTAATGAAAAACTGTTTTTT
.	TRBV6-5	TRBJ2-1	TRBD1	14	CASRPQGARNEQFF	TGTGCCAGCAGACCACAGGGGGCGCGCAATGAGCAGTTCTTC
.	TRBV7-2	TRBJ2-6	.	15	CASSLEISGANVLTF	TGTGCCAGCAGCCTAGAGATCTCTGGGGCCAACGTCCTGACTTTC
.	TRBV28	TRBJ1-5	.	16	CASSLTGGRSNQPQHF	TGTGCCAGCAGTTTGACCGGGGGGCGTAGCAATCAGCCCCAGCATTTT
.	TRBV11-2	TRBJ2-1	.	15	CASSRGGTTYNEQFF	TGTGCCAGCAGCCGGGGCGGGACCACCTACAATGAGCAGTTCTTC
.	TRBV15	TRBJ2-5	.	16	CATSRVPGHGEETQYF	TGTGCCACCAGCAGAGTTCCCGGGCATGGGGAAGAGACCCAGTACTTC
.	TRBV28	TRBJ1-1	.	12	CASTGSTLEAFF	TGTGCCAGCACGGGGTCGACTCTTGAAGCTTTCTTT
.	TRBV25-1	TRBJ2-5	.	12	CASSESGGTQYF	TGTGCCAGCAGTGAATCCGGGGGGACCCAGTACTTC
.	TRBV4-3	TRBJ1-2	.	16	CASSQVQAVRDYGYTF	TGCGCCAGCAGCCAAGTTCAGGCGGTTCGCGACTATGGCTACACCTTC
.	TRBV14	TRBJ1-1	.	18	CASSQDGSGVITNTEAFF	TGTGCCAGCAGCCAAGATGGCTCAGGGGTGATAACTAACACTGAAGCTTTCTTT
.	TRBV7-2	TRBJ2-2	.	15	CASSFRDSGTGELFF	TGTGCCAGCAGCTTCAGGGACTCGGGAACCGGGGAGCTGTTTTTT
.	TRBV11-2	TRBJ2-7	TRBD1	14	CASSLEGQDYEQYF	TGTGCCAGCAGCTTAGAGGGACAGGACTACGAGCAGTACTTC
.	TRBV15	TRBJ2-7	.	14	CATSRDIRGNEQYF	TGTGCCACCAGCAGAGATATACGAGGGAACGAGCAGTACTTC
.	TRBV5-6	TRBJ1-1	TRBD1	18	CASSETGGPSPMNTEAFF	TGTGCCAGCAGCGAGACAGGGGGCCCGTCGCCCATGAACACTGAAGCTTTCTTT
.	TRBV5-6	TRBJ1-5	.	16	CASSLAGEGSYGTQHF	TGTGCCAGCAGCTTGGCCGGAGAGGGGTCCTACGGCACCCAGCATTTT
.	TRBV28	TRBJ1-5	.	14	CASSPPRGNQPQHF	TGTGCCAGCAGCCCCCCCCGGGGAAATCAGCCCCAGCATTTT
once	TRBV11-1	TRBJ2-1	.	19	CASSPGITKGMSSYNEQFF	TGTGCCAGCAGCCCCGGGATCACGAAAGGGATGAGCTCCTACAATGAGCAGTTCTTC
.	TRBV2	TRBJ1-5	TRBD1	15	CASSELDREYQPQHF	TGTGCCAGCAGTGAACTGGACAGGGAGTATCAGCCCCAGCATTTT
.	TRBV5-1	TRBJ1-3	.	16	CASSPGENYSGNTIYF	TGCGCCAGCAGCCCTGGAGAAAACTACTCTGGAAACACCATATATTTT
.	TRBV27	TRBJ2-7	.	16	CASSLSWRGDAYEQYF	TGTGCCAGCAGTTTATCGTGGAGGGGGGACGCCTACGAGCAGTACTTC
.	TRBV5-4	TRBJ2-1	.	11	CASSFGRLVFF	TGTGCCAGCAGCTTCGGACGGCTGGTGTTCTTC
.	TRBV2	TRBJ2-1	TRBD2	14	CASSGARGRDEQFF	TGTGCCAGCAGTGGGGCCCGGGGGAGGGATGAGCAGTTCTTC
.	TRBV7-2	TRBJ2-7	TRBD2	18	CASSPGPGTMSYYYEQYF	TGTGCCAGCAGCCCGGGTCCTGGGACTATGTCCTACTACTACGAGCAGTACTTC
.	TRBV4-1	TRBJ2-7	.	15	CASSQQTASIYEQYF	TGCGCCAGCAGCCAGCAGACAGCGTCTATATACGAGCAGTACTTC
.	TRBV7-9	TRBJ2-7	.	16	CASSFVSGQLIYEQYF	TGTGCCAGCAGCTTCGTTTCGGGACAACTAATCTACGAGCAGTACTTC
once	TRBV2	TRBJ2-7	TRBD1	14	CASSDWQGAYEQYF	TGTGCCAGCAGTGACTGGCAGGGGGCCTACGAGCAGTACTTC
.	TRBV27	TRBJ1-4	.	15	CASSLWPSKGEKLFF	TGTGCCAGCAGTTTATGGCCCTCAAAGGGGGAAAAACTGTTTTTT
.	TRBV28	TRBJ1-3	.	20	CASSPGLVSFTPKNRNTIYF	TGTGCCAGCAGTCCGGGACTGGTTTCTTTTACCCCGAAAAACCGAAACACCATATATTTT
.	TRBV27	TRBJ2-2	TRBD1	16	CASSLGDRVSTGELFF	TGTGCCAGCAGTTTGGGGGACAGGGTATCGACCGGGGAGCTGTTTTTT
once	TRBV19	TRBJ1-2	.	15	CASSIDLAGVYGYTF	TGTGCCAGTAGTATAGATCTGGCGGGTGTCTATGGCTACACCTTC
.	TRBV5-6	TRBJ1-3	.	16	CASSPGGLASGNTIYF	TGTGCCAGCAGCCCCGGGGGGTTAGCCTCTGGAAACACCATATATTTT
.	TRBV6-5	TRBJ2-1	TRBD1	14	CASSWQGVYNEQFF	TGTGCCAGCAGTTGGCAGGGGGTGTACAATGAGCAGTTCTTC
.	TRBV4-1	TRBJ1-3	.	13	CASSHLSGNTIYF	TGCGCCAGCAGCCACCTCTCTGGAAACACCATATATTTT
.	TRBV7-9	TRBJ1-2	TRBD1	17	CASSLSSRDRGGYGYTF	TGTGCCAGCAGCTTATCTTCCCGGGACAGGGGAGGATATGGCTACACCTTC
once	TRBV7-3	TRBJ2-1	TRBD2	14	CASSLASGRAEQFF	TGTGCCAGCAGCTTAGCTAGCGGGAGGGCGGAGCAGTTCTTC
.	TRBV9	TRBJ1-2	.	14	CASSVASRDYGYTF	TGTGCCAGCAGCGTAGCAAGCAGGGACTATGGCTACACCTTC
.	TRBV9	TRBJ2-7	TRBD1	15	CASSGTGESSYEQYF	TGTGCCAGCAGCGGCACAGGGGAAAGCTCCTACGAGCAGTACTTC
.	TRBV5-3	TRBJ1-1	.	15	CARSRAGHLNTEAFF	TGTGCCAGAAGCCGGGCGGGGCATTTGAACACTGAAGCTTTCTTT
.	TRBV27	TRBJ1-5	TRBD1	15	CASSEQGASNQPQHF	TGTGCCAGCAGTGAACAGGGGGCAAGCAATCAGCCCCAGCATTTT
.	TRBV4-3	TRBJ2-1	.	16	CASSQVGPPQYNEQFF	TGCGCCAGCAGCCAGGTGGGACCTCCACAATACAATGAGCAGTTCTTC
.	TRBV19	TRBJ1-2	.	11	CATLRQDGYTF	TGTGCCACCTTACGACAGGATGGCTACACCTTC
.	TRBV9	TRBJ2-7	.	15	CASSVEGSPNYEQYF	TGTGCCAGCAGCGTAGAGGGGTCCCCAAACTACGAGCAGTACTTC
.	TRBV9	TRBJ1-4	TRBD1	15	CASSAGGQGYEKLFF	TGTGCCAGCAGCGCAGGGGGACAGGGTTATGAAAAACTGTTTTTT
.	TRBV29-1	TRBJ2-3	.	11	CSVVGTDTQYF	TGCAGCGTTGTTGGGACAGATACGCAGTATTTT
.	TRBV7-9	TRBJ1-1	.	14	CASSLSRMNTEAFF	TGTGCCAGCAGCTTATCGCGGATGAACACTGAAGCTTTCTTT
.	TRBV10-2	TRBJ2-7	TRBD1	13	CASTDRETYEQYF	TGCGCCAGCACTGACAGGGAAACCTACGAGCAGTACTTC
.	TRBV28	TRBJ1-3	.	15	CASSPTGTGGNTIYF	TGTGCCAGCAGTCCAACAGGGACTGGGGGAAACACCATATATTTT
.	TRBV4-1	TRBJ2-1	TRBD2	15	CASSQVSGRADEQFF	TGCGCCAGCAGCCAAGTGAGCGGGAGGGCCGATGAGCAGTTCTTC
.	TRBV27	TRBJ2-7	.	14	CASSFVGESYEQYF	TGTGCCAGCAGTTTTGTGGGAGAATCCTACGAGCAGTACTTC
once	TRBV4-1	TRBJ2-7	.	14	CASSQGGPSYEQYF	TGCGCCAGCAGCCAGGGCGGGCCATCCTACGAGCAGTACTTC
.	TRBV5-1	TRBJ2-5	.	14	CASNHGQGWETQYF	TGCGCCAGCAACCACGGTCAGGGTTGGGAGACCCAGTACTTC
.	TRBV14	TRBJ2-2	.	14	CASGTGFNTGELFF	TGTGCCAGCGGAACAGGGTTTAACACCGGGGAGCTGTTTTTT
.	TRBV7-6	TRBJ1-5	.	12	CASSTGNQPQHF	TGTGCCAGCAGTACAGGGAATCAGCCCCAGCATTTT